This entry is about one T cell receptor (beta chain). The antigen is unknown. The data originate from a study of lymphopenia after photon versus proton radiotherapy. Findings of the study overall: Relative stability marked proton patients; photon patients lost diversity and naive cells. A bigger post-nadir fall in TCR diversity correlated inversely with survival time in deceased patients.

This CDR3 is 14 amino acids long. V shed 3 bases and J shed 7 bases, with 18 bases lying between them. CDR1 SQVTM and CDR2 ANQGSEA come from the germline V gene. The table came from immunoSEQ multiplex PCR; TCRdb's copy has only in-frame clones and leaves some out. This sample has about 30,000 clones; approximately 87% occur once, and the top ten carry 40% to 50%. V gene TRBV29-1 combines with J gene TRBJ2-5, with D possibly TRBD1 on 6 matching bases. The starting material was peripheral blood, obtained from a patient treated with proton-based radiotherapy. This TCR was recovered from a woman aged 60-75 years with cholangiocarcinoma. Some clones in this sample may be carry-over from other donors' samples. DNA of the CDR3: TGCAGCGTTGAGACAGGATCTTCGAGTGGGACCCAGTACTTC. The encoded protein is CSVETGSSSGTQYF. Supplemented by reference TRBV29-1 and TRBJ2-5, the full variable domain reads SAVISQKPSRDICQRGTSLTIQCQVDSQVTMMFWYRQQPGQSLTLIATANQGSEATYESGFVIDKFPISRPNLTFSTLTVSNMSPEDSSIYLCSVETGSSSGTQYFGPGTRLLVL.